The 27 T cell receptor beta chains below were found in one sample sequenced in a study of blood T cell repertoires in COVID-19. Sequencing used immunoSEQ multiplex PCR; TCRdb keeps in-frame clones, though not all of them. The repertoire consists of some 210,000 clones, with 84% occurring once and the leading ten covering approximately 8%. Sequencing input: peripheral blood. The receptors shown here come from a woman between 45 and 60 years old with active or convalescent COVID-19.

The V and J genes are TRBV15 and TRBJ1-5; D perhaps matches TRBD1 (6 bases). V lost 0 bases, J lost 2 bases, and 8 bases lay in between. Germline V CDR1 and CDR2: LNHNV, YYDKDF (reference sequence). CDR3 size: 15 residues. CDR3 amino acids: CATSREGGGNQPQHF. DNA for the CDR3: TGTGCCACCAGCAGAGAAGGGGGAGGCAATCAGCCCCAGCATTTT.

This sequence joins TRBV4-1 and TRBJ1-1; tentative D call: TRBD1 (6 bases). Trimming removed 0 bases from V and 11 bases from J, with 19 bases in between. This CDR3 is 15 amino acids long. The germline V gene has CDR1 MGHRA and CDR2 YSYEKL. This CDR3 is CASSQDRVRGADAFF. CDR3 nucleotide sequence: TGCGCCAGCAGCCAAGATAGGGTTCGGGGGGCCGACGCTTTCTTT.

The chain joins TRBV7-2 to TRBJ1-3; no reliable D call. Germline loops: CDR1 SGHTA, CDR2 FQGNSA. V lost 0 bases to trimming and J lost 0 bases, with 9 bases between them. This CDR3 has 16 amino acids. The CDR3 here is CASSLAQASSGNTIYF. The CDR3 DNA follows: TGTGCCAGCAGCTTAGCGCAAGCAAGCTCTGGAAACACCATATATTTT.

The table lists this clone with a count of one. CDR3 loop: CASSLTSAYNEQFF. CDR3 in DNA: TGTGCCAGCAGTTTAACTAGCGCGTACAATGAGCAGTTCTTC. V gene TRBV28 combines with J gene TRBJ2-1; TRBD2 aligns across 7 bases. The V segment lost 2 bases and the J segment 4 bases; nucleotides outside the gene matches: 2. Germline V gene sequence: CDR1 MDHEN, CDR2 SYDVKM. The CDR3 has 14 amino acids.

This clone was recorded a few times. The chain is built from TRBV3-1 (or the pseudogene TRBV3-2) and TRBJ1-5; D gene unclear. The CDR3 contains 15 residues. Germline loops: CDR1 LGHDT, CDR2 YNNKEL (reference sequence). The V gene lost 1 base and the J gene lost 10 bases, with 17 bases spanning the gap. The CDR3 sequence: CASSQARGPLYPQHF. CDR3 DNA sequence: TGTGCCAGCAGCCAAGCTCGGGGTCCCCTCTATCCCCAGCATTTT.

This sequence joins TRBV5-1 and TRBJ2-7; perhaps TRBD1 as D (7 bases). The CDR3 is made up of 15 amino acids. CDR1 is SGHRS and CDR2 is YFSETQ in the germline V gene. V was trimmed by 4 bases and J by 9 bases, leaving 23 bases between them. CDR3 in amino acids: CASSTTGTALRGQYF. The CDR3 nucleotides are TGCGCCAGCAGCACGACAGGGACTGCCCTCCGAGGGCAGTACTTC.

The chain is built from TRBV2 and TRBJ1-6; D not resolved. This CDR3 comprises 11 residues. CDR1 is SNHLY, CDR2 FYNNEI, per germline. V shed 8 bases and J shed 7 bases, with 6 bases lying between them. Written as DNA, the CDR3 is TGTGCCAGCCTGGCAAATTCACCCCTCCACTTT. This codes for CASLANSPLHF.

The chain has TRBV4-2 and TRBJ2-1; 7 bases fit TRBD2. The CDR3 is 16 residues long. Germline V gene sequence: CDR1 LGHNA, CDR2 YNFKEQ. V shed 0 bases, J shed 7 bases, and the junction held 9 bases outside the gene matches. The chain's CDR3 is CASSQDPGGGSNEQFF. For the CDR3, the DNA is TGTGCCAGCAGCCAAGATCCAGGTGGCGGGAGTAATGAGCAGTTCTTC.

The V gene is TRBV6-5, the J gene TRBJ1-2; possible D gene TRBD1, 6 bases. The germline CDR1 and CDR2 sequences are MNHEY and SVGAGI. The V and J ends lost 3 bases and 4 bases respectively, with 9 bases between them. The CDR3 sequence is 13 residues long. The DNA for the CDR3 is TGTGCCAGCAGTTATGAGGACAGCTATGGCTACACCTTC. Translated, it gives CASSYEDSYGYTF.

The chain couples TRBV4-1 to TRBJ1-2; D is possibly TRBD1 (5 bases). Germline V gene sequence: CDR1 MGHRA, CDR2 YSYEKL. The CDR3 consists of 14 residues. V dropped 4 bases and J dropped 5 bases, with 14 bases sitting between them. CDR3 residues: CASSPRGSLYGYTF. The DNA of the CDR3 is TGCGCCAGCAGCCCCCGGGGGAGTTTGTATGGCTACACCTTC.

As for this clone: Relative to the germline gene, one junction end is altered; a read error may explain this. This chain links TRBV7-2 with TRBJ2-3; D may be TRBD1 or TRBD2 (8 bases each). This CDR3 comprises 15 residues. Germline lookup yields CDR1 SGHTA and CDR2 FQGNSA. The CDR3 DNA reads TGTGCCAGCAACTTAGCGGGGACAGGAGCAGATACGCAGTATTTT. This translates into CASNLAGTGADTQYF.

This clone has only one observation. The CDR3 spells CAWAYNQKLEQYF. CDR3 DNA: TGTGCCTGGGCGTATAACCAGAAATTAGAGCAGTACTTC. V gene TRBV30 combines with J gene TRBJ2-7; the D is unclear. The CDR3 is 13 residues long. Deletions cut 5 bases from V and 7 bases from J, with 18 bases between. The germline V gene encodes CDR1 GTSNPN and CDR2 SVGIG (reference sequence).

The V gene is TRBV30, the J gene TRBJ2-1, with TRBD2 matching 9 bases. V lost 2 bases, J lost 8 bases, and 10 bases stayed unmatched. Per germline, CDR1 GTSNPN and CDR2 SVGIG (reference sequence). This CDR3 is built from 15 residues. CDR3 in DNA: TGTGCCTGGAGTACCGGACTAGCGAGTTCCGATGAGCAGTTCTTC. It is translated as CAWSTGLASSDEQFF. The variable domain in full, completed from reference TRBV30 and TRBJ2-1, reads SQTIHQWPATLVQPVGSPLSLECTVEGTSNPNLYWYRQAAGRGLQLLFYSVGIGQISSEVPQNLSASRPQDRQFILSSKKLLLSDSGFYLCAWSTGLASSDEQFFGPGTRLTVL.

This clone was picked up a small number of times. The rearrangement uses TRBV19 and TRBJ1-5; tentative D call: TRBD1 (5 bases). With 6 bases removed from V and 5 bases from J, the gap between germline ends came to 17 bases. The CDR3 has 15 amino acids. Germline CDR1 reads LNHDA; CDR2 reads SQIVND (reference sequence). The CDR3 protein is CASRDRGTGYQPQHF. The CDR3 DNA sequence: TGTGCCAGTAGGGATCGGGGGACCGGGTATCAGCCCCAGCATTTT.

The CDR3 bases are TGTGCCAGCAGTGGACGACTAGCGGGTGACTACAATGAGCAGTTCTTC. This codes for CASSGRLAGDYNEQFF. The rearrangement uses TRBV6-1 and TRBJ2-1; 10 bases line up with TRBD2. J was trimmed by 3 bases and V by 4 bases; bases with no gene match: 6. CDR3 length equals 16 residues. In germline, CDR1 is MNHNS, CDR2 SASEGT.

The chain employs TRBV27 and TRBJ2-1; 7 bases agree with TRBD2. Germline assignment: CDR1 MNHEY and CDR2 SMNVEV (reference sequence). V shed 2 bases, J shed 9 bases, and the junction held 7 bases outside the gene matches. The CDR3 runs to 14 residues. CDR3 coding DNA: TGTGCCAGCAGTTTACGGGGGGAGTTCGGTGAGCAGTTCTTC. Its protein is CASSLRGEFGEQFF.

The CDR3 loop reads CASSPPDRAADTQYF. The CDR3 bases are TGTGCCAGCTCACCACCGGACAGGGCGGCAGATACGCAGTATTTT. The gene calls are TRBV18 and TRBJ2-3; TRBD1 matches 8 bases. The CDR3 has 15 amino acids. V dropped 0 bases and J dropped 4; count of bases not matched to a gene: 3. Germline lookup yields CDR1 KGHSH and CDR2 LQKENI.

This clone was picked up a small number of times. The CDR3 protein is CAWSGQINEKLFF. The CDR3 bases are TGTGCCTGGAGTGGACAAATTAATGAAAAACTGTTTTTT. The chain joins TRBV30 to TRBJ1-4, with D hard to call. Germline values: CDR1 GTSNPN, CDR2 SVGIG (reference sequence). The ends were cut back, 1 base at V and 4 bases at J, with 7 bases in the middle. There are 13 residues in the CDR3.

The CDR3 here is CASSPTQGDYGYTF. CDR3 in DNA: TGTGCCAGCTCACCAACACAGGGGGACTATGGCTACACCTTC. J is TRBJ1-2 and V is TRBV18, with 8 bases aligning to TRBD1. Germline lookup yields CDR1 KGHSH and CDR2 LQKENI. The CDR3 extends over 14 amino acids. The V segment lost 2 bases and the J segment 3 bases; nucleotides outside the gene matches: 2. Full variable domain (outside the CDR3, taken from reference TRBV18 and TRBJ1-2): NAGVMQNPRHLVRRRGQEARLRCSPMKGHSHVYWYRQLPEEGLKFMVYLQKENIIDESGMPKERFSAEFPKEGPSILRIQQVVRGDSAAYFCASSPTQGDYGYTFGSGTRLTVV.

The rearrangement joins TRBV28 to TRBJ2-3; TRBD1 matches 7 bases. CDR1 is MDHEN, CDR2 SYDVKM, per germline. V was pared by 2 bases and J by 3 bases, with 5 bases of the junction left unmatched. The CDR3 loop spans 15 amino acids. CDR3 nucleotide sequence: TGTGCCAGCAGTTTAAAAAGGGGGCTTACAGATACGCAGTATTTT. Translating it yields CASSLKRGLTDTQYF. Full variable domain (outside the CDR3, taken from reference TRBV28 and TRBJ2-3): DVKVTQSSRYLVKRTGEKVFLECVQDMDHENMFWYRQDPGLGLRLIYFSYDVKMKEKGDIPEGYSVSREKKERFSLILESASTNQTSMYLCASSLKRGLTDTQYFGPGTRLTVL.

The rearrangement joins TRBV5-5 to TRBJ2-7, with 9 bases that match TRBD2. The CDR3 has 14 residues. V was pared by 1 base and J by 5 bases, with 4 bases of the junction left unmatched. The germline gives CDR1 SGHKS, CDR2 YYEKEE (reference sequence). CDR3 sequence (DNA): TGTGCCAGCAGCTTGAGAGCGGGGGGACACGAGCAGTACGTC. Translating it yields CASSLRAGGHEQYV.

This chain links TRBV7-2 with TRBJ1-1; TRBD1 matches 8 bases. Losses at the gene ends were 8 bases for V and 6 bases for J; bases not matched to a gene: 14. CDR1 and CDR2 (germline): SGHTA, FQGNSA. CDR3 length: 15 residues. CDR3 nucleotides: TGTGCCAGCTCATACCCAGACAGGGGTATCGCTGAAGCTTTCTTT. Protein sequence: CASSYPDRGIAEAFF.

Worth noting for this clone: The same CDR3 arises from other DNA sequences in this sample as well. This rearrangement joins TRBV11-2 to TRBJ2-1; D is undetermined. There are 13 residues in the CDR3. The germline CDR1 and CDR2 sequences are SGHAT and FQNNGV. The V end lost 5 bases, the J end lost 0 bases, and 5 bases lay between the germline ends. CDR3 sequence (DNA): TGTGCCAGCAGCCTAAGCTCCTACAATGAGCAGTTCTTC. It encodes CASSLSSYNEQFF. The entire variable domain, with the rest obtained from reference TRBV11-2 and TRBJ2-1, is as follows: EAGVAQSPRYKIIEKRQSVAFWCNPISGHATLYWYQQILGQGPKLLIQFQNNGVVDDSQLPKDRFSAERLKGVDSTLKIQPAKLEDSAVYLCASSLSSYNEQFFGPGTRLTVL.

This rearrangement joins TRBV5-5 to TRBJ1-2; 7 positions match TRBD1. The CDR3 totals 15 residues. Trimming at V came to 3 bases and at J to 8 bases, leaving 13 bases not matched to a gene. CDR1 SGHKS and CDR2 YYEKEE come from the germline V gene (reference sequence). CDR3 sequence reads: CASSSGLQGLGGYTF. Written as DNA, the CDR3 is TGTGCCAGCAGCTCTGGGCTACAGGGGTTGGGAGGCTACACCTTC. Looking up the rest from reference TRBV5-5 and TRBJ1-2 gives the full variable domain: DAGVTQSPTHLIKTRGQQVTLRCSPISGHKSVSWYQQVLGQGPQFIFQYYEKEERGRGNFPDRFSARQFPNYSSELNVNALLLGDSALYLCASSSGLQGLGGYTFGSGTRLTVV.

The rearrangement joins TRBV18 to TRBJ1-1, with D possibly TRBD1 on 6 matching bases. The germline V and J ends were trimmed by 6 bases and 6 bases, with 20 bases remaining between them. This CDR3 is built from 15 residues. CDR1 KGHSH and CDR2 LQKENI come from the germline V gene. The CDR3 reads CASSSDGGSLAEAFF. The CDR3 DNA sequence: TGTGCCAGCTCTTCCGATGGGGGCAGTTTGGCTGAAGCTTTCTTT.

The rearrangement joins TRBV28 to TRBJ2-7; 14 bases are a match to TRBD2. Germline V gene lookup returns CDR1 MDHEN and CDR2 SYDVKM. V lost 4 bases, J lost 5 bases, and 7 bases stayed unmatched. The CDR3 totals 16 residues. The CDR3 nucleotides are TGTGCCAGCAGTTCCATGGGACTAGCGGGAGAGAACGAGCAGTACTTC. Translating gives CASSSMGLAGENEQYF.

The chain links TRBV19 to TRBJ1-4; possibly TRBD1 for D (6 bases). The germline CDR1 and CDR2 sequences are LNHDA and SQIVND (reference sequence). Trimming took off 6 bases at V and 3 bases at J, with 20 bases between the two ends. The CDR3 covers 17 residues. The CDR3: CASSPNPQGGANEKLFF. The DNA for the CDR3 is TGTGCCAGTAGCCCTAATCCACAGGGTGGGGCTAATGAAAAACTGTTTTTT.